These T cell receptor beta chains were read from a single sample in a study of T-cell reconstitution after alpha-beta-depleted transplantation in children. TCRdb reanalysed the PCR reads using MiXCR and keeps one entry per CDR3 protein. The repertoire holds 170,000 or so distinct CDR3 sequences, approximately 6.6% seen once, with about 3% in the top ten. The sequenced sample was PBMCs from the stem cell graft donor, obtained from the stem cell graft. All receptors derive from a human donor who donated a stem cell graft to a child with Wiskott-Aldrich syndrome. The CDR3 runs from the conserved cysteine through the conserved F or W. D genes are given only for firm matches. Some rows mark clone size as missing; the rest say once, few, many or name a class of expanded clone.

V	J	D	size	CDR3	DNA
TRBV20-1	TRBJ2-2	-	many	CSATGDRDTGELFF	TGCAGTGCTACGGGAGATAGGGACACCGGGGAGCTGTTTTTT
TRBV20-1	TRBJ1-2	-	-	CSAARGIDGYTF	TGCAGTGCCGCTCGGGGGATCGATGGCTACACCTTC
TRBV29-1	TRBJ2-1	-	many	CSVGPESSYNEQFF	TGCAGCGTTGGTCCAGAAAGCTCCTACAATGAGCAGTTCTTC
TRBV30	TRBJ2-5	-	many	CAWSVAMGQETQYF	TGTGCCTGGAGTGTAGCCATGGGCCAAGAGACCCAGTACTTC
TRBV7-6	TRBJ2-1	TRBD1	many	CASSLVRTGGINEQFF	TGTGCCAGCAGCTTAGTTCGGACAGGGGGTATAAATGAGCAGTTCTTC
TRBV7-9	TRBJ2-2	-	many	CASSQFMGTITGELFF	TGTGCCAGCAGCCAATTCATGGGGACGATAACCGGGGAGCTGTTTTTT
TRBV20-1	TRBJ2-1	TRBD2	many	CSARREPSYNEQFF	TGCAGTGCTAGGCGGGAGCCCTCCTACAATGAGCAGTTCTTC
TRBV4-1	TRBJ1-5	-	many	CASSHVGREGGQPQHF	TGCGCCAGCAGCCACGTAGGGAGGGAGGGTGGTCAGCCCCAGCATTTT
TRBV5-1	TRBJ2-5	-	many	CASSLSRGEETQYF	TGCGCCAGCAGCTTGAGTCGTGGGGAAGAGACCCAGTACTTC
TRBV12-3/TRBV12-4	TRBJ1-3	-	many	CASTKGTLGNTIYF	TGTGCCAGCACCAAAGGGACACTTGGAAACACCATATATTTT
TRBV7-6	TRBJ2-1	TRBD2	many	CASSQKRGGYNEQFF	TGTGCCAGCAGTCAAAAGCGGGGGGGCTACAATGAGCAGTTCTTC
TRBV28	TRBJ2-3	-	few	CASHNHGGGTDTQYF	TGTGCCAGCCACAACCATGGGGGTGGCACAGATACGCAGTATTTT
TRBV30	TRBJ2-1	TRBD1	few	CAWTGTDKFEQFF	TGTGCCTGGACCGGGACAGACAAGTTCGAGCAGTTCTTC
TRBV6-2/TRBV6-3	TRBJ1-2	-	-	CASSDEGPFYGYTF	TGTGCCAGCAGTGACGAGGGACCGTTCTATGGCTACACCTTC
TRBV4-1	TRBJ2-3	-	-	CASSQGRQGDTQYF	TGCGCCAGCAGCCAGGGGCGGCAGGGAGATACGCAGTATTTT
TRBV2	TRBJ2-7	-	-	CASSALRYEQYF	TGTGCCAGCAGTGCTCTCCGCTACGAGCAGTACTTC
TRBV6-5	TRBJ1-6	TRBD1	many	CASRNTGANSPLHF	TGTGCCAGCAGAAATACAGGGGCAAATTCACCCCTCCACTTT
TRBV30	TRBJ2-7	-	many	CARTAGYEQYF	TGTGCCCGGACGGCCGGGTACGAGCAGTACTTC
TRBV5-1	TRBJ2-7	TRBD2	few	CASSLGTSGIGDEQYF	TGCGCCAGCAGCCTCGGGACTAGCGGGATCGGGGACGAGCAGTACTTC
TRBV6-1	TRBJ2-7	-	many	CASSRYGTIYEQYF	TGTGCCAGCAGCCGGTACGGGACGATCTACGAGCAGTACTTC
TRBV5-1	TRBJ2-3	-	many	CASSLERRYTDTQYF	TGCGCCAGCAGCTTGGAGCGGCGATACACAGATACGCAGTATTTT
TRBV18	TRBJ2-7	TRBD2	-	CASSPQGLATYEQYF	TGTGCCAGCTCACCACAGGGACTAGCAACCTACGAGCAGTACTTC
TRBV12-3/TRBV12-4	TRBJ2-3	TRBD2	few	CASSSMKRELPSWHTQYF	TGTGCCAGCAGTTCGATGAAGCGGGAACTCCCCTCCTGGCATACGCAGTATTTT
TRBV24-1	TRBJ2-1	TRBD1	many	CATSDRHRGNQFF	TGTGCCACCAGTGACAGACACAGGGGCAATCAGTTCTTC
TRBV4-2	TRBJ2-7	-	-	CASSRRLISYEQYF	TGTGCCAGCAGCCGTCGGCTCATCTCCTACGAGCAGTACTTC
TRBV24-1	TRBJ2-7	-	many	CATSDGASYEQYF	TGTGCCACCAGTGACGGGGCGTCCTACGAGCAGTACTTC
TRBV27	TRBJ2-1	TRBD1	many	CASRTGGGLNEQFF	TGTGCCAGTCGGACAGGGGGTGGGTTGAATGAGCAGTTCTTC
TRBV5-8	TRBJ1-5	-	many	CASSFLSAQHF	TGTGCCAGCAGCTTTCTTTCGGCCCAGCATTTT
TRBV9	TRBJ2-1	-	once	CASSRSVNEQFF	TGTGCCAGCAGTAGAAGCGTGAATGAGCAGTTCTTC
TRBV5-1	TRBJ2-7	TRBD1	many	CASSSPGQGFSEQYF	TGCGCCAGCAGCTCGCCGGGACAGGGATTTTCCGAGCAGTACTTC
TRBV5-1	TRBJ2-5	TRBD2	many	CASSLAGGRGETQYF	TGCGCCAGCAGCTTGGCGGGGGGGCGCGGAGAGACCCAGTACTTC
TRBV12-3/TRBV12-4	TRBJ2-1	-	many	CASSKHQGILYNEQFF	TGTGCCAGCAGCAAACACCAGGGGATCCTTTACAATGAGCAGTTCTTC
TRBV19	TRBJ1-5	-	-	CASRTTGGGQPQHF	TGTGCCAGTAGAACAACGGGGGGTGGCCAGCCCCAGCATTTT
TRBV7-9	TRBJ1-6	-	many	CASSLAQSPLHF	TGTGCCAGCAGCTTAGCGCAGTCACCCCTCCACTTT
TRBV10-2	TRBJ2-3	TRBD2	many	CASSRAGVTDTQYF	TGCGCCAGCAGTCGAGCGGGAGTTACAGATACGCAGTATTTT
TRBV5-1	TRBJ2-1	-	-	CASSQSQRGLYNEQFF	TGCGCCAGCAGCCAATCCCAGCGCGGGTTATACAATGAGCAGTTCTTC
TRBV6-6	TRBJ2-7	TRBD1	many	CASVDREFYEQYF	TGTGCCTCCGTGGACAGGGAATTCTACGAGCAGTACTTC
TRBV7-2	TRBJ1-2	-	many	CASSLALGGADYGYTF	TGTGCCAGCAGCTTAGCGTTGGGGGGCGCGGACTATGGCTACACCTTC
TRBV6-1	TRBJ2-2	-	-	CASSIRTKRADTGELFF	TGTGCCAGCAGTATTCGGACAAAAAGGGCGGACACCGGGGAGCTGTTTTTT
TRBV30	TRBJ1-1	-	few	CAWRLAPNTEAFF	TGTGCCTGGAGACTTGCTCCTAACACTGAAGCTTTCTTT
TRBV3-1	TRBJ2-5	-	few	CASSQFAAEQETQYF	TGTGCCAGCAGCCAATTTGCGGCAGAACAAGAGACCCAGTACTTC